This T cell receptor beta chain was recorded in a study of T cells in localized non-small cell lung cancer. TCRdb's copy holds only in-frame clones and misses some; the assay was immunoSEQ multiplex PCR. The table lists some 38,000 clones, just over 85% of them singletons. Overall study findings and caveats: Higher T cell density in the blood was associated with longer overall survival, whereas higher adjacent-lung clonality associated with shorter survival. Tumor trailed uninvolved adjacent lung in T cell clonality, which peaked there.

Germline assignment: CDR1 SGDLS and CDR2 YYNGEE. The CDR3 has 14 amino acids. V was shortened by 0 bases and J by 6 bases, with 7 bases between the two germline ends. Comment on this clone: As yet, its antigen is unknown.

The material was peripheral blood mononuclear cells, obtained before any cancer treatment. The clonotype comes from a male donor older than 55 with stage II lung adenocarcinoma. V gene TRBV9 combines with J gene TRBJ1-6; D may be TRBD1 (5 bases). The CDR3 sequence: CASSVGRANSPLHF. The CDR3 coding sequence is TGTGCCAGCAGCGTAGGCAGGGCTAATTCACCCCTCCACTTT.